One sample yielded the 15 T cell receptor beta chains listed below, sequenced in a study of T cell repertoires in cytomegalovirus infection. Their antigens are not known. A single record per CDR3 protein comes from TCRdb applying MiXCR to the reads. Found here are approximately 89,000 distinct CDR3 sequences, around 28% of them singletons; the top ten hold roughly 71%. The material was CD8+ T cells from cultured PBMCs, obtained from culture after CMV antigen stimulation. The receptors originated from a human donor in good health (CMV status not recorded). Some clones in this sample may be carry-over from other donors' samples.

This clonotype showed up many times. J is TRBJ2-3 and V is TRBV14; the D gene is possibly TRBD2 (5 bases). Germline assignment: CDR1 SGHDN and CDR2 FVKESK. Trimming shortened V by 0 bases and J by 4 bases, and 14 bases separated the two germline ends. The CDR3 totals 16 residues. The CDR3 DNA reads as TGTGCCAGCAGCCAAGATGGACTCTTCCGAGCAGATACGCAGTATTTT. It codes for CASSQDGLFRADTQYF.

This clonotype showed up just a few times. The CDR3 spells CASSFSGDEQFF. CDR3 DNA sequence: TGTGCCAGCAGCTTTAGCGGGGACGAGCAGTTCTTC. The J gene is TRBJ2-1, the V gene TRBV7-2; 8 bases fit TRBD2. Germline CDR1 and CDR2: SGHTA and FQGNSA. V lost 3 bases to trimming and J lost 10 bases; unmatched junction nucleotides: 2. This CDR3 comprises 12 residues.

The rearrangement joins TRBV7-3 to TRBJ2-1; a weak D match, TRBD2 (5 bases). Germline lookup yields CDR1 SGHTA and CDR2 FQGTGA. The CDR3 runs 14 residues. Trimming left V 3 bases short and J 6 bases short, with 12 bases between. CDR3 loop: CASSFPGSGNEQFF. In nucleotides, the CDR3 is TGTGCCAGCAGCTTCCCGGGGAGCGGCAATGAGCAGTTCTTC.

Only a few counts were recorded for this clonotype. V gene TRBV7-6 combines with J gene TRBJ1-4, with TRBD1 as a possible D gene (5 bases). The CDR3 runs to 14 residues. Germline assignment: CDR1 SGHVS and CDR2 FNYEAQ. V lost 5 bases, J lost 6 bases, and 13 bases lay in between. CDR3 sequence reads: CASSTGPQYEKLFF. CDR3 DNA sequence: TGTGCCAGCAGCACGGGACCGCAATATGAAAAACTGTTTTTT.

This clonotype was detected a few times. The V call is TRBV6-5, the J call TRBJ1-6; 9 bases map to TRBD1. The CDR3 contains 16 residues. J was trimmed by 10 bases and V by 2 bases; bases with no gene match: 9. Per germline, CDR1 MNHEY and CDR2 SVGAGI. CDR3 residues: CASSYTLQGAGSPLHF. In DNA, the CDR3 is TGTGCCAGCAGTTACACCTTACAGGGGGCCGGGTCACCCCTCCACTTT.

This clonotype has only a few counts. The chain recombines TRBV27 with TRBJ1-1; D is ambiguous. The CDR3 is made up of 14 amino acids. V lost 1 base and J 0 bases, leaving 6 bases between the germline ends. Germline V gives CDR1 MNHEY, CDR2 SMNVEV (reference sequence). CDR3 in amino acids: CASSLYGMNTEAFF. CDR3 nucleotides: TGTGCCAGCAGTTTATATGGAATGAACACTGAAGCTTTCTTT.

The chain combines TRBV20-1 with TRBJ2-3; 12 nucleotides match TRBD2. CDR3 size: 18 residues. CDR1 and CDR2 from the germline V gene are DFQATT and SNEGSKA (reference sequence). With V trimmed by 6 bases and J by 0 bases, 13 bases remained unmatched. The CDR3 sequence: CSATVGTSGRSSTDTQYF. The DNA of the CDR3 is TGCAGTGCGACGGTCGGGACTAGCGGGCGATCTAGCACAGATACGCAGTATTTT.

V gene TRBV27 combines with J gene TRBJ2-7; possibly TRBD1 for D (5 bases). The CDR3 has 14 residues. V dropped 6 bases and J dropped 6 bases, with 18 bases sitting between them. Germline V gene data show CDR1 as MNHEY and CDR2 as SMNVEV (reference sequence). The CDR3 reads CASSLTRVFTEQYF. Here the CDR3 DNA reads TGTGCCAGCAGCCTAACCAGGGTTTTCACCGAGCAGTACTTC.

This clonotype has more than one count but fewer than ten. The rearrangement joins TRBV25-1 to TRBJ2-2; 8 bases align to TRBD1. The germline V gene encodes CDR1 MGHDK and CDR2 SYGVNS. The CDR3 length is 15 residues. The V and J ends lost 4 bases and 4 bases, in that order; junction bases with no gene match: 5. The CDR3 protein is CASSGTGRGTGELFF. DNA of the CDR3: TGTGCCAGCAGTGGGACAGGGCGGGGCACCGGGGAGCTGTTTTTT.

The CDR3 spells CASSPGRGDYGYTF. The CDR3 coding sequence is TGTGCCAGCAGTCCGGGCCGGGGTGACTATGGCTACACCTTC. The V gene is TRBV27, the J gene TRBJ1-2; the D is unclear. V was cut by 5 bases and J by 3 bases, with 13 bases left in between. Germline assignment: CDR1 MNHEY and CDR2 SMNVEV (reference sequence). The CDR3 has 14 residues.

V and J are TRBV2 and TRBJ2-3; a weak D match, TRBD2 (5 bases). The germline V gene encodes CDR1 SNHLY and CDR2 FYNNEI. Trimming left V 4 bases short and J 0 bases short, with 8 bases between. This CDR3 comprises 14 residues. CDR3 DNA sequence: TGTGCCAGCAGTGGGACTTCCAGCACAGATACGCAGTATTTT. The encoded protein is CASSGTSSTDTQYF.

Written as DNA, the CDR3 is TGTGCCAGCAGTTACTCGTATACCGCCTACGAGCAGTACTTC. Its translation is CASSYSYTAYEQYF. The chain employs TRBV6-5 and TRBJ2-7; the D is unclear. Germline loops: CDR1 MNHEY, CDR2 SVGAGI. Trimming took 0 bases from V and 2 from J, leaving 8 bases between them. This CDR3 contains 14 residues.

CDR3 amino acids: CASSLWGQPQHF. The CDR3 bases are TGTGCCAGCAGCTTATGGGGTCAGCCCCAGCATTTT. The V gene is TRBV7-9, the J gene TRBJ1-5; no clear D. The V end lost 2 bases, the J end lost 6 bases, and 5 bases lay between the germline ends. Germline values: CDR1 SEHNR, CDR2 FQNEAQ (reference sequence). The CDR3 covers 12 residues.

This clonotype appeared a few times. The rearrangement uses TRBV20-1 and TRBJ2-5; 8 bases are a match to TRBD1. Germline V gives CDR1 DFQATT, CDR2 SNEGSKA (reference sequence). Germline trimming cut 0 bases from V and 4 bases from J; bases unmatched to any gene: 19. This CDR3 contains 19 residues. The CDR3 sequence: CSARDFHAPTGARLETQYF. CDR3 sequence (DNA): TGCAGTGCTAGAGATTTCCACGCCCCGACAGGGGCCCGATTAGAGACCCAGTACTTC.

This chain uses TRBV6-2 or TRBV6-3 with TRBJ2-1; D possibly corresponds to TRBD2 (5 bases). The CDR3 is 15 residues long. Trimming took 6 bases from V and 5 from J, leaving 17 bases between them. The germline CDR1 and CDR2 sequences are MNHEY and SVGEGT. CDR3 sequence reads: CASSRPENGDNEQFF. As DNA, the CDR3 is TGTGCCAGCAGCCGCCCGGAGAACGGGGACAATGAGCAGTTCTTC.